This TCR beta chain was captured in a study of T-cell memory formation after mild COVID-19 (dated by TCRdb to about 2021). At the level of the whole study: TCR sequence clusters from the two donors were found to be largely donor specific. T-cell clones expanding and contracting after mild COVID-19 in a couple of donors were tracked by longitudinal TCRalpha and TCRbeta repertoire sequencing. Two young, previously healthy adult volunteers, one female and one male, were included in the cohort. What the research found in general, with its limitations: Balanced CD4/CD8 phenotypes were observed for clones contracting from day 15 to 85, whereas a bias towards CD4+ was observed for a second wave of clones expanding from day 15 to 37. The study covered only a couple of mild cases, and larger cohorts including severe cases with pre-infection samples were considered necessary. Contracting CD4+ clones appeared mostly in the CM and EM memory subsets, whereas CD8+ clones were enriched in EMRA. SARS-CoV-2 specificity of the second-wave clones peaking on day 37 was not confirmed. The detection of some responding clones in pre-infection memory suggests that pre-existing cross-reactive memory T cells joined the SARS-CoV-2 response.

Ficoll-Paque density gradient centrifugation was the method used to isolate PBMCs. From cysteine to phenylalanine, the CDR3 is 13 amino acids long. Just CDR3 DNA is preserved here, 39 bases in frame from base 1. The germline V gene (reference sequence) yields DFQATT for CDR1 and SNEGSKA for CDR2. The trim is 6 bases for V and 2 bases for J, with a gap of 11 bases between the germline ends. This clonotype was seen a handful of times. Its antigen is not yet known. Base qualities were left out, and no much larger clone turns up one base away. Data came from an Illumina NovaSeq 6000. TCRalpha and TCRbeta cDNA libraries were constructed by 5'RACE with constant-segment primers, with sample barcodes and unique molecular identifiers being introduced. RNA was extracted from every sample with Trizol reagent. Library amplification was performed in two PCR steps, and a second sample barcode and Illumina TruSeq adapters were introduced in the second step. Sequencing of libraries was performed on an Illumina NovaSeq with 2 x 150 bp paired-end reads. The authors processed their data as follows. With migec v1.2.7, reads were demultiplexed and then collapsed into UMI-guided consensus sequences. Using mixcr v2.1.11, UMI consensuses were aligned to TRA and TRB V and J templates and then assembled into clonotypes. A clonotype was counted as expanded or contracted only when both edgeR and NoisET called the clonotype significant, with the noise models trained on biological replicates. edgeR calls used a false discovery rate-adjusted p below 0.01 and a log2 fold-change threshold of 1. As an exploratory analysis of dynamics, max-normalized trajectories of the 1000 most abundant clonotypes were examined with PCA combined with hierarchical clustering. The CD4 or CD8 phenotype of responding clones was assigned using the separately sequenced CD4+ and CD8+ repertoires. The public reads were run again by TCRdb, first through fastp at Q25 and then through MiXCR, and only productive beta chains were kept. Entries are consolidated by CDR3 protein sequence, retaining the most common genes and DNA. Clone size and V and J calls follow TCRdb, not the original study. This sample lists 200,000 to 250,000 distinct CDR3 sequences; about a sixth were detected once. 3.5% of the sample is in the top ten clones.

The chain is assembled from TRBV20-1 and TRBJ2-1; TRBD2 is a possible D gene, resting on 6 matching bases. This clonotype was obtained from a man younger than 35 who had mild COVID-19 (a few samples of this study predate the infection). The sample titles of this study are shuffled in the database, so cell type and time point are left out; the donor was told from shared clones. Sample: PBMCs or a T cell subset sorted from them (not recorded which). This receptor carries the CDR3 CSARLVPYNEQFF. The nucleotides read TGCAGTGCACGACTAGTCCCCTACAATGAGCAGTTCTTC.